One T cell receptor (beta chain) is described in this entry. This clonotype was counted at least ten times. Its target antigen remains unknown. Per-base qualities were not stored, and no clone one base away is much larger. Systemically healthy Caucasian individuals from Russia, 35 to 50 in total and aged about 6 to 90 years, were included as donors. Ten milliliters of peripheral blood were drawn from each donor into EDTA-treated Vacutainer tubes. Ficoll-Paque density-gradient centrifugation was used to isolate PBMCs, with at least 6 million obtained per sample. Trizol reagent was used to extract total RNA from the PBMCs, yielding at least 5 micrograms per sample. For every donor, an aliquot of PBMCs went through flow cytometry to measure the percentages of naive CD45RAhigh/CD27high T cells. The library was produced with 5' RACE. The second PCR ran for roughly 6 to 11 cycles and used a J-beta primer mix along with a sample-barcoded 5' primer. A unique molecular identifier was introduced onto each TCR beta cDNA molecule by a template-switch 5' adaptor carrying 12 random nucleotides. At least 2.5 million CDR3-containing paired-end reads were obtained from each sample. The Mint cDNA synthesis kit, primed by a TRBC-specific oligonucleotide, was used to synthesize first-strand cDNA from all RNA. After uracil-DNA glycosylase treatment, a first 18-cycle PCR used universal primers M1SS and BC2_uni_R on all cDNA. The original methods were these. Each sample was normalized by randomly selecting 1 million high-quality reads, each carrying a distinct molecular identifier. Instead of being binned into consensus sequences, reads with shared molecular identifiers were discarded. CDR3 identification, clonotype clustering and error correction used MiTCR with a Q25 quality threshold and the strictest error-elimination algorithm. A nonparametric unseen species model with Euler transformation was used to estimate lower-bound total TCR beta diversity. TCRdb passed the public sequencing reads through fastp at Q25 and MiXCR, retaining productive beta sequences. Identical CDR3 proteins give one entry, which carries the most common genes and DNA. For this entry, the V and J calls and clone size follow TCRdb and not the study's own pipeline. Within this sample are some 1.8 million distinct CDR3 sequences, with approximately 40% of them counted one time only. Jointly, the top ten make up 20% to 25% of the sample.

This sample was included in a study of blood T cells in healthy people across ages (dated by TCRdb to the mid-2010s). With respect to the entire study: In model experiments, template switching captured roughly one uniquely barcoded TCR beta cDNA molecule for every two T cells. To avoid experimental bias, donors of different ages were spread randomly across the sequencing lanes. Two additional independent replicas of 1 million unique cDNA reads from the same blood draw were analyzed for two donors (one aged 18 to 30 and one aged 80 or older). The donors were split into four age groups: young (average around 17 years), middle-aged (nearly 40), aged (roughly 68) and long-lived (about 82). The study measured age-related changes in TCR beta repertoire diversity using deep sequencing normalized with unique cDNA molecular identifiers. The study at large found these results: The CMV infection status of donors was not known, potentially confounding age-related changes in expanded clonotypes. The percentage of naive T cells measured by flow cytometry correlated strongly with observed TCR beta diversity. Estimates of total diversity from one million sequenced T cells were regarded as lower bounds and underestimates. As age increased, observed TCR beta diversity per million T cells dropped in a roughly linear way, and a significant reduction was already evident by age roughly 36. The long-lived group showed more naive CD4+ T cells, fewer expanded clones and increased TCR diversity than the aged group, suggesting age selection. Conclusive comparison of naive and antigen-experienced compartments was prevented by the profiling of bulk unsorted PBMCs.

The sequenced sample was blood. The clonotype comes from a human donor in good health.

The DNA sequence reads TGCGCCAGCAGCCAAGAGACTAGCGGGGGTACAGATACGCAGTATTTT. Its product reads: CASSQETSGGTDTQYF. This receptor chain uses TRBV4-3 and TRBJ2-3; 12 middle bases align to TRBD2. Germline trimming amounts to 0 bases on V and 3 bases on J, with 1 as the count of junction bases outside the gene matches. The CDR3 runs 16 amino acids, cysteine and phenylalanine included. The retained sequence is limited to the CDR3, 48 bases, with the frame set at the first base. CDR1 and CDR2 were assigned from the germline V gene as LGHNA and YSLEER.